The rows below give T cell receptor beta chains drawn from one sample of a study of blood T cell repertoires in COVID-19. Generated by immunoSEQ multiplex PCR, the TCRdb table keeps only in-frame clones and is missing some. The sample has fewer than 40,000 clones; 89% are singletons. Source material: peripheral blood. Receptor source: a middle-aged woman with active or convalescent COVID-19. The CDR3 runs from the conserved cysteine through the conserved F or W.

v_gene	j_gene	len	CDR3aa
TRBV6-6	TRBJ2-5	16	CASSTTQTGDKETQYF
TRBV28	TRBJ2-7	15	CASSPDRVSSYEQYF
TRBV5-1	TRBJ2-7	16	CASSLAEWGLRGEQYF
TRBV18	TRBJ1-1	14	CASSPSTQGTEAFF
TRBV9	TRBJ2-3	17	CASSVGGSGRSTDTQYF
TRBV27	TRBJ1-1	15	CGVGGGPSGGTEAFF
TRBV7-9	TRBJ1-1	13	CASSLAGAAEAFF
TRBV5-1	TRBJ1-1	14	CASSPGTGRTEAFF
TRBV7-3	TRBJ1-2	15	CASSSYRDRLGVSTF
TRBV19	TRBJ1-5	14	CASSPDRVGQPQHF
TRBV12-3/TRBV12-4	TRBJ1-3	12	CAGRSPGNTIYF
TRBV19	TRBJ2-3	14	CASSSGGAADTQYF
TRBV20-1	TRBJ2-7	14	CSASSPGLPYEQYF
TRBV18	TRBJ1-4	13	CASSPQGTEKLFF
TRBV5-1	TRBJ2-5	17	CASSPRVPWGPQETQYF
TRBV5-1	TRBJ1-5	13	CASSPEGNQPQHF
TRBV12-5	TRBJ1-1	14	CASGHGQGDTEAFF
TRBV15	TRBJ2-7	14	CATSRGASAIEQYF
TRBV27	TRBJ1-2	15	CASSPTMLTGSGYTF
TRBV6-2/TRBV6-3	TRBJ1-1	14	CASSSQGQGDEAFF
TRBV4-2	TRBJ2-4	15	CASSPSKRDSGIQYF
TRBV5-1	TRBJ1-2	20	CASSLTTGLARSAAFYGYTF
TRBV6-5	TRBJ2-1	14	CASSYSRVYNEQFF
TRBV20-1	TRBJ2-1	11	CSVDPQAEQFF
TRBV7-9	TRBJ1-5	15	CASSSSSRGGQPQHF
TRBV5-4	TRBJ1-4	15	CASSPGQGNNEKLFF
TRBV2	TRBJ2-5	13	CASSDVRGETQYF
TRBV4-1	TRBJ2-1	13	CASSQVEGNEQFF
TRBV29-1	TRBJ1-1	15	CSVGGTGGQGAEAFF